The rows below give T cell receptor beta chains drawn from one sample of a study of long-term antiretroviral therapy in people with HIV. Sequencing used immunoSEQ multiplex PCR; TCRdb keeps in-frame clones, though not all of them. Of 32,000 or so clones listed, 75% to 85% were seen once; the top ten hold approximately 4.4%. This sample comprised unsorted PBMCs, obtained roughly 3.3 years after starting antiretroviral therapy. The receptor source for this set is a man between 18 and 35 years old with HIV. CDR3s include the opening cysteine and the closing phenylalanine or tryptophan. The D gene is left open where the match is weak. A row's size may be missing; if present it is once, few, many or a size class.

.,TRBV6-5,.,TRBJ1-2,TGTGCCAGCAGTTCCGGGACGGACGCTACTTATGGCTACACCTTC,CASSSGTDATYGYTF
.,TRBV19,.,TRBJ1-5,TGTGCCAGTAGTGACCGTGGGTCGACGACCTTAAATTATAGCAATCAGCCCCAGCATTTT,CASSDRGSTTLNYSNQPQHF
.,TRBV5-1,.,TRBJ2-7,TGCGCCAGCAGCTCAACCCCCCTCTACGAGCAGTACTTC,CASSSTPLYEQYF
.,TRBV18,few,TRBJ2-2,TGTGCCAGCTCACCACCGGGGCGCCAGGGGAAGAACGCCGGGGAGCTGTTTTTT,CASSPPGRQGKNAGELFF
TRBD1,TRBV18,.,TRBJ2-1,TGTGCCAGCTCACCAGAGGTCAGGGGGTACAATGAGCAGTTCTTC,CASSPEVRGYNEQFF
.,TRBV5-6,.,TRBJ1-5,TGTGCCAGCAGCCTCGGACCTCTCAGCAATCAGCCCCAGCATTTT,CASSLGPLSNQPQHF
.,TRBV7-9,.,TRBJ2-6,TGTGCCAGCAGCATGGGGAGACAGAATTCCTTCCCTGGGGCCAACGTCCTGACTTTC,CASSMGRQNSFPGANVLTF
.,TRBV10-3,.,TRBJ2-6,TGTGCCATCAGGGACAGCTTCTCTGGGGCCAACGTCCTGACTTTC,CAIRDSFSGANVLTF
TRBD1,TRBV9,few,TRBJ1-3,TGTGCCAGCAGCGTACGAGAGGGGGCAAGTGGAAACACCATATATTTT,CASSVREGASGNTIYF
.,TRBV28,.,TRBJ1-1,TGTGCCAGCAGTGACCCCTTATGGCCCTCCAGGGCAACTGAAGCTTTCTTT,CASSDPLWPSRATEAFF
TRBD1,TRBV10-3,.,TRBJ2-7,TGTGCCATCACCCTCGGGACAGGCCACCGCGAGCAGTACTTC,CAITLGTGHREQYF
.,TRBV6-5,few,TRBJ1-5,TGTGCCAGCGGGGGAAAGGGAAATCAGCCCCAGCATTTT,CASGGKGNQPQHF
.,TRBV2,.,TRBJ1-1,TGTGCCAGCAGGCAAGCACAGGGTAGGAACACTGAAGCTTTCTTT,CASRQAQGRNTEAFF
.,TRBV5-1,.,TRBJ1-1,TGCGCCAGCAGCTTGGCCCTGAACACTGAAGCTTTCTTT,CASSLALNTEAFF
.,TRBV15,.,TRBJ2-7,TGTGCCACCAGCAGCTACTACGAGCAGTACTTC,CATSSYYEQYF
TRBD1,TRBV5-4,.,TRBJ1-2,TGTGCCAGCAGCTCCGCCGGGACAGGGGACGAGTACGGCTACACCTTC,CASSSAGTGDEYGYTF
.,TRBV6-6,.,TRBJ2-7,TGTGCCAGCAGTTCGGTTCTTAGCTCCTACGAGCAGTACTTC,CASSSVLSSYEQYF
.,TRBV14,.,TRBJ2-7,TGTGCCAGCAGCCCTGGCCAGGGGTGGCACGAGCAGTACTTC,CASSPGQGWHEQYF
TRBD1,TRBV5-8,.,TRBJ1-5,TGTGCCAGCAGCGTCTGGGACAGGGTTAGCAATCAGCCCCAGCATTTT,CASSVWDRVSNQPQHF
.,TRBV5-4,once,TRBJ2-3,TGTGCCAGCAGCGGGGACGGATCAGCACATGAGGGGCAGTATTTT,CASSGDGSAHEGQYF
.,TRBV6-5,.,TRBJ2-7,TGTGCCAGCAGTTACTCCGCGCGCTACGAGCAGTACTTC,CASSYSARYEQYF
.,TRBV7-2,.,TRBJ1-5,TGTGCCAGCAGCACGGACGGGAATAGCAATCAGCCCCAGCATTTT,CASSTDGNSNQPQHF
.,TRBV5-6,.,TRBJ1-2,TGTGCCAGCAGCTTGGATCGGATGGGCCGTAACTATGGCTACACCTTC,CASSLDRMGRNYGYTF
.,TRBV9,.,TRBJ2-7,TGTGCCAGCAGTCGTTACCTTGACGCTAGGAGTGACTACGAGCAGTACTTC,CASSRYLDARSDYEQYF
TRBD2,TRBV27,.,TRBJ2-3,TGTGCCAGCAGCCCTCAAGTTGCGGGGGGGAGCACAGATACGCAGTATTTT,CASSPQVAGGSTDTQYF
.,TRBV5-6,.,TRBJ1-1,TGTGCCAGCAGCTTGTCTCCCGGAGGCACTGAAGCTTTCTTT,CASSLSPGGTEAFF
TRBD1,TRBV27,.,TRBJ2-7,TGTGCCAGCAGTTTAGGACAGGGCGGCTACGAGCAGTACTTC,CASSLGQGGYEQYF
TRBD1,TRBV4-1,.,TRBJ1-2,TGCGCCAGCAGCCAAGAAGTCCGGGCAGGGGGCTATGGCTACACCTTC,CASSQEVRAGGYGYTF
.,TRBV7-9,once,TRBJ2-6,TGTGCCAGCAGCTTCGCGGGGTCTGGGGCCAACGTCCTGACTTTC,CASSFAGSGANVLTF
TRBD1,TRBV25-1,.,TRBJ1-1,TGTGCCAGCAGTGAATATGGGAAGGGGGCAGTCGGCACTGAAGCTTTCTTT,CASSEYGKGAVGTEAFF
.,TRBV13,.,TRBJ1-4,TGTGCCAGCAGCTTCCTTAATGAAAAACTGTTTTTT,CASSFLNEKLFF
.,TRBV10-3,.,TRBJ1-2,TGTGCCATCAGTGAGTCGGATGGGGCGTACTATGGCTACACCTTC,CAISESDGAYYGYTF
.,TRBV19,.,TRBJ1-1,TGTGCCAGTAGCGGGAGGAACACTGAAGCTTTCTTT,CASSGRNTEAFF
.,TRBV5-1,.,TRBJ2-7,TGCGCCAGCAGCTTGGTACGGGCCCAGCTCAGCGAGCAGTACTTC,CASSLVRAQLSEQYF
TRBD2,TRBV9,.,TRBJ2-3,TGTGCCAGCAACCTTGGACTAGCGGGCACAGATACGCAGTATTTT,CASNLGLAGTDTQYF
.,TRBV27,.,TRBJ2-7,TGTGCCAGCAGTATAACTCCCCGGGTACAGTACTTC,CASSITPRVQYF
.,TRBV5-1,.,TRBJ2-7,TGCGCCAGCAGCTCGGACGGGGCCTACGAGCAGTACTTC,CASSSDGAYEQYF
TRBD2,TRBV9,once,TRBJ2-3,TGTGCCAGCAGCGTAGGCCAGGTGACTAGCGAGGACCCAGATACGCAGTATTTT,CASSVGQVTSEDPDTQYF
.,TRBV7-9,once,TRBJ2-1,TGTGCCAGCAGCTTAGCGCGGCAGTTCAATGAGCAGTTCTTC,CASSLARQFNEQFF
.,TRBV27,.,TRBJ1-4,TGTGCCAGCAGATCGATGGTCTTGAATGAAAAACTGTTTTTT,CASRSMVLNEKLFF
TRBD2,TRBV5-6,once,TRBJ2-3,TGTGCCAGCAGCTTCGGCGGGAGTAGGTCCGCAGATACGCAGTATTTT,CASSFGGSRSADTQYF
.,TRBV5-5,once,TRBJ1-1,TGTGCCAGCAGCTTGGGCCCCACGGGAACAGGGCGGTCGGCTTTCTTT,CASSLGPTGTGRSAFF
.,TRBV13,.,TRBJ2-2,TGTGCCAGCAGCTCGCCAGGATCAACTAGAAACACCGGGGAGCTGTTTTTT,CASSSPGSTRNTGELFF
TRBD1,TRBV19,.,TRBJ1-1,TGTGCCAGTAGAACAGGGGCGGCGACTGAAGCTTTCTTT,CASRTGAATEAFF
.,TRBV5-4,.,TRBJ2-7,TGTGCCAGCAGCTCTGGACTGACAAGCTCCTACGAGCAGTACTTC,CASSSGLTSSYEQYF
.,TRBV5-4,.,TRBJ2-1,TGTGCCAGCAGCTTGTGGCGGTTCAGCTCCTACAATGAGCAGTTCTTC,CASSLWRFSSYNEQFF
.,TRBV7-9,.,TRBJ2-5,TGTGCCAGCAGCTTAGAGTTACAAGAGACCCAGTACTTC,CASSLELQETQYF
.,TRBV9,.,TRBJ1-1,TGTGCCAGCAGCTCGGACACTGAAGCTTTCTTT,CASSSDTEAFF
.,TRBV19,.,TRBJ2-1,TGTGCCAGTAGTATTAAACACAGGGTCAATGAGCAGTTCTTC,CASSIKHRVNEQFF
TRBD1,TRBV28,.,TRBJ2-3,TGTGCCAGCAGGGAGACCCAGGGGGCAGATACGCAGTATTTT,CASRETQGADTQYF
TRBD1,TRBV27,.,TRBJ2-7,TGTGCCTCAACAGAGACAGGGGCCGAAGGACTCTACGAGCAGTACTTC,CASTETGAEGLYEQYF
.,TRBV5-4,.,TRBJ1-1,TGTGCCAGCAGCTTGCAGCAGGGACGAGGGAACACTGAAGCTTTCTTT,CASSLQQGRGNTEAFF
.,TRBV7-6,.,TRBJ1-4,TGTGCCAGTTCGGCGGGCGGAGAAAAACTGTTTTTT,CASSAGGEKLFF